Described below is a single T cell receptor beta chain sequence and its context. Its antigen is not known. Using its own MiXCR run on the reads, TCRdb lists one record per CDR3 protein. The data contain 900,000 to 950,000 distinct CDR3 sequences, roughly 30% of them seen just once; the ten biggest clones take up over 12%. The sample originates from a study of T cell repertoires in cytomegalovirus infection. Study-wide context: Recently identified HLA-C-restricted CMV epitopes were among the peptides used. Public signatures in TCR beta pointed to CMV infection and matching HLA type. Overall study findings and caveats: Predominance within the ex vivo response was attributable to HLA-C-restricted CMV-specific TCR beta clonotypes. Of the TCR beta families, the public ones yielded a cumulative frequency that identified carriers of CMV plus the relevant HLA.

Per germline, CDR1 SGHRS and CDR2 YFSETQ. This CDR3 has 15 residues. V lost 3 bases and J 3 bases, leaving 13 bases between the germline ends. The chain combines TRBV5-1 with TRBJ1-5; TRBD1 might be the D (6 bases). The origin of this receptor is a human donor in good health (CMV status not recorded). Some clones in this sample may be carry-over from other donors' samples. The input for sequencing was cultured CD8+ T cells from PBMCs, taken from culture after CMV antigen stimulation. CDR3 in amino acids: CASSSSGGNNQPQHF. The CDR3 DNA follows: TGCGCCAGCAGCTCGTCGGGGGGCAACAATCAGCCCCAGCATTTT. The entire variable domain, with the rest obtained from reference TRBV5-1 and TRBJ1-5, is as follows: KAGVTQTPRYLIKTRGQQVTLSCSPISGHRSVSWYQQTPGQGLQFLFEYFSETQRNKGNFPGRFSGRQFSNSRSEMNVSTLELGDSALYLCASSSSGGNNQPQHFGDGTRLSIL.